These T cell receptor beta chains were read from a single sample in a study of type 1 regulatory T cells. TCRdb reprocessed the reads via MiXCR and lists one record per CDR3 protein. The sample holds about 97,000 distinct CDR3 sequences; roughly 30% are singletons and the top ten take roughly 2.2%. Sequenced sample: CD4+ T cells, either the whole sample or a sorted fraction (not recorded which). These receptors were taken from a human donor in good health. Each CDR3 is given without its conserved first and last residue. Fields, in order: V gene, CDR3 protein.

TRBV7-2 ASSRLAVGTETQY
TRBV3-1 ASSQYPGEQF
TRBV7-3 ASSPDPGQGADTQY
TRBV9 ASSENGDWRGDIQY
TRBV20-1 SANLASSYNEQF
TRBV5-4 ASSPGTSGRGYEQY
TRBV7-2 ASRLAGNNEQF
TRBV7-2 ASSPPGLAVTQQF
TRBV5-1 ASSPRDLPNTGELF
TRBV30 AYDRGGTEAF
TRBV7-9 ASSQEFGRTDEAF
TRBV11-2 ASRGRSSLRYNEQF
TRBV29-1 SVVVDKETQY
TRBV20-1 SYPDPDGVAKNIQY
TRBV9 ASSPSAGTGEQY
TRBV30 AWSPGGDQPQH
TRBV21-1 ASSKKAGAEAF
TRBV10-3 AISDKETGNQPQH
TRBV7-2 ASSYRTSGPYEQY
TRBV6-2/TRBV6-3 ASRLAGDLYEQY
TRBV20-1 SARRPGAEAF
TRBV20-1 SADRQGYGANVLT
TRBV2 ASGGTGWSEQF
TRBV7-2 ASSRLAGAGRTDTQY
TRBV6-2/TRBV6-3 ATSYTILAGESYTGELF
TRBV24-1 ATSDLRASGANTGELF
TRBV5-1 ASSLGYQDTQY